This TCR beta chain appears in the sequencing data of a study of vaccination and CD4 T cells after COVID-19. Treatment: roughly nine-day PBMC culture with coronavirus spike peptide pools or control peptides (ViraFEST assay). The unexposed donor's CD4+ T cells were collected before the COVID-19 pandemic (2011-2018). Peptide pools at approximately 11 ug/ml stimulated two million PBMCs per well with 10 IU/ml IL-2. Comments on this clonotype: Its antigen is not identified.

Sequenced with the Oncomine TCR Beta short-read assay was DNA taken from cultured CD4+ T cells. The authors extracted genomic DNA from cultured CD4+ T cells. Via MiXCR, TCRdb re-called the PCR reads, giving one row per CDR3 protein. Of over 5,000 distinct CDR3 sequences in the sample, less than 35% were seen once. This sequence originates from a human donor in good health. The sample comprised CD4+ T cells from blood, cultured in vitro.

The CDR3 protein is CASTLAGWGGTDTQYF. For the CDR3, the DNA is TGTGCCAGCACCCTCGCTGGGTGGGGGGGCACAGATACGCAGTATTTT. V and J are TRBV12-3 or TRBV12-4 and TRBJ2-3; TRBD2 might be the D (6 bases). The CDR3 loop spans 16 amino acids. The V gene lost 7 bases and the J gene lost 1 base, with 18 bases spanning the gap.